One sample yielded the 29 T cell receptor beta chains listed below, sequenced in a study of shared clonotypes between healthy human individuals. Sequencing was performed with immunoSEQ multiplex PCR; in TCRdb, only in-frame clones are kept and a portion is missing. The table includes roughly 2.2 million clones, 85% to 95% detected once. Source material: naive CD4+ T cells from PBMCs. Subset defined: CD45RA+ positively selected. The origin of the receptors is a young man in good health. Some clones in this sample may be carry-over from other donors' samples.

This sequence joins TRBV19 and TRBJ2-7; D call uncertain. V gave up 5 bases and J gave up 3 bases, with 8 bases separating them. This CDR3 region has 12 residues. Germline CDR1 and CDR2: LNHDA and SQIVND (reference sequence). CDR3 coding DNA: TGTGCCAGTAGTGCCAGAAGCTACGAGCAGTACTTC. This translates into CASSARSYEQYF.

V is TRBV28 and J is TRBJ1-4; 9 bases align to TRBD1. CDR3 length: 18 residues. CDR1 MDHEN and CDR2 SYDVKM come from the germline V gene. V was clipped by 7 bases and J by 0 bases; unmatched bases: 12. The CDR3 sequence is CASITGGALDSTNEKLFF. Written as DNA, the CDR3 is TGTGCCAGCATAACAGGGGGCGCTTTGGATTCAACTAATGAAAAACTGTTTTTT. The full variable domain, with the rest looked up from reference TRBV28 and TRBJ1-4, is DVKVTQSSRYLVKRTGEKVFLECVQDMDHENMFWYRQDPGLGLRLIYFSYDVKMKEKGDIPEGYSVSREKKERFSLILESASTNQTSMYLCASITGGALDSTNEKLFFGSGTQLSVL.

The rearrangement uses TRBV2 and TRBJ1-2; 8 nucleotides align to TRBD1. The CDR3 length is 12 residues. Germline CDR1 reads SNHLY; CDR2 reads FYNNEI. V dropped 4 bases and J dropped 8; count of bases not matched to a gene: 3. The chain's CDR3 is CASSGRDRGYTF. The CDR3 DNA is TGTGCCAGCAGTGGACGGGACAGGGGCTACACCTTC. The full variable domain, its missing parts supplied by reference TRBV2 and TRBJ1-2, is EPEVTQTPSHQVTQMGQEVILRCVPISNHLYFYWYRQILGQKVEFLVSFYNNEISEKSEIFDDQFSVERPDGSNFTLKIRSTKLEDSAMYFCASSGRDRGYTFGSGTRLTVV.

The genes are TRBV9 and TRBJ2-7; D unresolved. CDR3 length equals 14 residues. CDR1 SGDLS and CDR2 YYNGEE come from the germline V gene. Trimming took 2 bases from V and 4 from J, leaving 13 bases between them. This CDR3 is CASSVGPRGYEQYF. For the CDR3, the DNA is TGTGCCAGCAGCGTCGGCCCGAGAGGATACGAGCAGTACTTC.

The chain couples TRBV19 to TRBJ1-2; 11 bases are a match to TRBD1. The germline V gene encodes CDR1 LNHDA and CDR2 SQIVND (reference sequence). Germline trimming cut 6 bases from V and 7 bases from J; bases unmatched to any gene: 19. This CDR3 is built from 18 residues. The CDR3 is CASSGHSPRDRGVFGYTF. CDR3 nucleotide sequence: TGTGCCAGTAGCGGACACTCCCCCCGGGACAGGGGGGTTTTTGGCTACACCTTC.

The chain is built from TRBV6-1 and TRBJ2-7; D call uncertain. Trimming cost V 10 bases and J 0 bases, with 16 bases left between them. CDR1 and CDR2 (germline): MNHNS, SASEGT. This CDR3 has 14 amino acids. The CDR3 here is CAIRAFSSSYEQYF. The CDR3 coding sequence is TGTGCCATCCGGGCCTTCTCCAGCTCCTACGAGCAGTACTTC.

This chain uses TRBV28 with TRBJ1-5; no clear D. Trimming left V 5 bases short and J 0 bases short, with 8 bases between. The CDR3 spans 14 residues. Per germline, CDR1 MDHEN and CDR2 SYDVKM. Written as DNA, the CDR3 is TGTGCCAGCAGTCCCGTTTATAGCAATCAGCCCCAGCATTTT. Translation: CASSPVYSNQPQHF.

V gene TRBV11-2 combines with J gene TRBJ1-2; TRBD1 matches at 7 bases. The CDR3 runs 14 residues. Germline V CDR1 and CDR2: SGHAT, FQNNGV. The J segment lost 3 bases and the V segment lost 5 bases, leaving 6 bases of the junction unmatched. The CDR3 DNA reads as TGTGCCAGCAGCCCGAGACAGGGCTACTATGGCTACACCTTC. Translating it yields CASSPRQGYYGYTF. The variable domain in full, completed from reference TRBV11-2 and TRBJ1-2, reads EAGVAQSPRYKIIEKRQSVAFWCNPISGHATLYWYQQILGQGPKLLIQFQNNGVVDDSQLPKDRFSAERLKGVDSTLKIQPAKLEDSAVYLCASSPRQGYYGYTFGSGTRLTVV.

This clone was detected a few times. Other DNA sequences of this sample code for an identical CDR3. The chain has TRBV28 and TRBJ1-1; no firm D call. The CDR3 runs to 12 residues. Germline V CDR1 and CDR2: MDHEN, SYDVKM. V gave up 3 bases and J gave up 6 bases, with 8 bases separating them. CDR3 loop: CASSLLRSEAFF. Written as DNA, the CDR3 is TGTGCCAGCAGTTTGCTACGATCTGAAGCTTTCTTT.

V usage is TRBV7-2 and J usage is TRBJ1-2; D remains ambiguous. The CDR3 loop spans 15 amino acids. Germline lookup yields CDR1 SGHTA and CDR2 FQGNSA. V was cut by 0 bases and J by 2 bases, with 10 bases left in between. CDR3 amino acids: CASSLAQVYNYGYTF. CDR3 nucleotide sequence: TGTGCCAGCAGCTTAGCCCAGGTTTACAACTATGGCTACACCTTC.

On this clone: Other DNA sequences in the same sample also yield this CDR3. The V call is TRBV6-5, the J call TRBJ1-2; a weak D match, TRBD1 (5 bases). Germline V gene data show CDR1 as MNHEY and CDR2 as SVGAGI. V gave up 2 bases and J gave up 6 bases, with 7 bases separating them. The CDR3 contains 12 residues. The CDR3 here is CASSYRGDGYTF. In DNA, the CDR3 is TGTGCCAGCAGTTACAGGGGCGATGGCTACACCTTC.

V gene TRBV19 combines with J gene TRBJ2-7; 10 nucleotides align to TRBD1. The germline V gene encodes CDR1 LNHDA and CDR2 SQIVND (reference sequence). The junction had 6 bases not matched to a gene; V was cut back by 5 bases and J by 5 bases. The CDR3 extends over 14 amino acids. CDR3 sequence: CASSWDRGRNEQYF. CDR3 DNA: TGTGCCAGTAGTTGGGACAGGGGAAGAAACGAGCAGTACTTC.

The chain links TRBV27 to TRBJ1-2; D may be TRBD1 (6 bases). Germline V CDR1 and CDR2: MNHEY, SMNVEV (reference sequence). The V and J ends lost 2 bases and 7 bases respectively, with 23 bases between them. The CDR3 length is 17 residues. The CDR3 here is CASSLGDRRIGGRGYTF. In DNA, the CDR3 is TGTGCCAGCAGTTTAGGGGATCGGCGTATAGGGGGACGTGGCTACACCTTC.

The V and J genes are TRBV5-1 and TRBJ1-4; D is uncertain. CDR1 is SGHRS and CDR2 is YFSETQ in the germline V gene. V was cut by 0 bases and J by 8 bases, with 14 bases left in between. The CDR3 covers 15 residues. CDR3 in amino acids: CASSLGGKSSEKLFF. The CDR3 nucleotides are TGCGCCAGCAGCTTGGGCGGGAAGAGTAGCGAAAAACTGTTTTTT. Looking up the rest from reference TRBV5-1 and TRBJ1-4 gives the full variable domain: KAGVTQTPRYLIKTRGQQVTLSCSPISGHRSVSWYQQTPGQGLQFLFEYFSETQRNKGNFPGRFSGRQFSNSRSEMNVSTLELGDSALYLCASSLGGKSSEKLFFGSGTQLSVL.

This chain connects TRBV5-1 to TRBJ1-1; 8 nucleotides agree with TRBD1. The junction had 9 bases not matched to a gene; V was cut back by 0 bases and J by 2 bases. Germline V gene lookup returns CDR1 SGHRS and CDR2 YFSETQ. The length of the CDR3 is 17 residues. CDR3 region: CASSLGQGSFLNTEAFF. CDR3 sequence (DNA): TGCGCCAGCAGCTTGGGACAGGGGTCCTTCCTTAACACTGAAGCTTTCTTT. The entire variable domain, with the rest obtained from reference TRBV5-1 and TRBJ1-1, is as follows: KAGVTQTPRYLIKTRGQQVTLSCSPISGHRSVSWYQQTPGQGLQFLFEYFSETQRNKGNFPGRFSGRQFSNSRSEMNVSTLELGDSALYLCASSLGQGSFLNTEAFFGQGTRLTVV.

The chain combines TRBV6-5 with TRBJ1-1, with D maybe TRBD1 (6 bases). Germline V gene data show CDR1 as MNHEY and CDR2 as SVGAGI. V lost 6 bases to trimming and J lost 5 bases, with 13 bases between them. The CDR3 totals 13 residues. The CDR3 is CASSFIQGTEAFF. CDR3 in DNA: TGTGCCAGCAGCTTCATACAGGGAACTGAAGCTTTCTTT.

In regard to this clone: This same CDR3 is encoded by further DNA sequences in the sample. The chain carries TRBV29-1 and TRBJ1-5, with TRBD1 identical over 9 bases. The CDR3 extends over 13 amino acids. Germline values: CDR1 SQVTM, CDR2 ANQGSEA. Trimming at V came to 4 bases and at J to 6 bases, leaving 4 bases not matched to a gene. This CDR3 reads CSVGQGGGQPQHF. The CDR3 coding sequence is TGCAGCGTTGGACAGGGGGGGGGTCAGCCCCAGCATTTT.

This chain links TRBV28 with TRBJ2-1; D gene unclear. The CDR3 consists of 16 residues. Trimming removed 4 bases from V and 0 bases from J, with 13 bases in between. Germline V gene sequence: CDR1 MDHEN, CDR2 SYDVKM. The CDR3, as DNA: TGTGCCAGCAGTTCCCTCTCAGCGAGCTCCTACAATGAGCAGTTCTTC. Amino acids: CASSSLSASSYNEQFF.

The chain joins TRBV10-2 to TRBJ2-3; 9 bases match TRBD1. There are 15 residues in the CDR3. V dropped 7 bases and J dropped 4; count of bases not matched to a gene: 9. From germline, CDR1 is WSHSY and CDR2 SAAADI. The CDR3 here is CASKTPQGAADTQYF. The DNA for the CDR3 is TGCGCCAGCAAAACACCACAGGGGGCAGCAGATACGCAGTATTTT.

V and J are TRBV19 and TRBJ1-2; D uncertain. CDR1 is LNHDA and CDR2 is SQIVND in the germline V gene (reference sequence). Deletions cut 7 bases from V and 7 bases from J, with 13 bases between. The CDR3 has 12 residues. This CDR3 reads CASNGDFGGYTF. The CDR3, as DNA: TGTGCCAGTAATGGGGATTTCGGTGGCTACACCTTC.

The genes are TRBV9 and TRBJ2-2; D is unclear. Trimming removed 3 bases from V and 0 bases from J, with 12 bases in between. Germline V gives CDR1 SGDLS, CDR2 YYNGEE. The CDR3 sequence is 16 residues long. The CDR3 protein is CASSARWTPNTGELFF. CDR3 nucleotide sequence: TGTGCCAGCAGCGCCCGGTGGACCCCGAACACCGGGGAGCTGTTTTTT.

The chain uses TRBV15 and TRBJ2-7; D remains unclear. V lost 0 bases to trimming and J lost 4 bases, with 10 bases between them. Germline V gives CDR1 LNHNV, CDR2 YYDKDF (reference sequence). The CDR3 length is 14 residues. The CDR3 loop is CATSRDRRGYEQYF. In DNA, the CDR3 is TGTGCCACCAGCAGAGATAGGCGCGGATACGAGCAGTACTTC.

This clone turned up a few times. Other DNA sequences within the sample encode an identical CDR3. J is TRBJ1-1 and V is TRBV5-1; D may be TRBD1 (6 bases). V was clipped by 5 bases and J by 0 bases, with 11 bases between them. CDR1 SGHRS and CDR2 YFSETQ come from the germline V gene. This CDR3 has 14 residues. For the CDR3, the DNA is TGCGCCAGCAGAAGAGGGGGAATGAACACTGAAGCTTTCTTT. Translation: CASRRGGMNTEAFF.

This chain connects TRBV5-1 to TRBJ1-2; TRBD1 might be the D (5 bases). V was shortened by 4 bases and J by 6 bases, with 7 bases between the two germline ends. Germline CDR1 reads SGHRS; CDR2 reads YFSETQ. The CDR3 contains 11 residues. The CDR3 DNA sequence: TGCGCCAGCAGCGTAGGGGATGGCTACACCTTC. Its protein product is CASSVGDGYTF.

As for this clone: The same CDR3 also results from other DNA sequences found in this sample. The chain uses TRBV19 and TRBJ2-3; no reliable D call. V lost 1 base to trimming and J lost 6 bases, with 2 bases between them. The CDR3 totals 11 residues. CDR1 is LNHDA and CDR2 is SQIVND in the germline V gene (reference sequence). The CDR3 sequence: CASSIGDTQYF. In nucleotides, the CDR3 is TGTGCCAGTAGTATAGGCGATACGCAGTATTTT. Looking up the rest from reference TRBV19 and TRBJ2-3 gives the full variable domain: DGGITQSPKYLFRKEGQNVTLSCEQNLNHDAMYWYRQDPGQGLRLIYYSQIVNDFQKGDIAEGYSVSREKKESFPLTVTSAQKNPTAFYLCASSIGDTQYFGPGTRLTVL.

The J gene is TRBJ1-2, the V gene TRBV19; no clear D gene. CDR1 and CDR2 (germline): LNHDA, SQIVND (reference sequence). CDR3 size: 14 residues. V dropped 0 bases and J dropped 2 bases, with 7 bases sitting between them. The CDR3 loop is CASSIEAGNYGYTF. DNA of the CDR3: TGTGCCAGTAGTATAGAGGCAGGCAACTATGGCTACACCTTC.

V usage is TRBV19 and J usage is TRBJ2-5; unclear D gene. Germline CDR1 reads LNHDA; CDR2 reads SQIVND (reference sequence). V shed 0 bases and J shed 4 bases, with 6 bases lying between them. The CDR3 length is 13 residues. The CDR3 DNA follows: TGTGCCAGTAGTATAGACCGCCTAGAGACCCAGTACTTC. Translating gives CASSIDRLETQYF.

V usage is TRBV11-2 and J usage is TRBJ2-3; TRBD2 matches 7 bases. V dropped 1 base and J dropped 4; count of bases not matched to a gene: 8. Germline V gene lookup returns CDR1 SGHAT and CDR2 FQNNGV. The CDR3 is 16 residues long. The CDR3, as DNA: TGTGCCAGCAGCTTAGTATGGGCGGGAGAGTCAGATACGCAGTATTTT. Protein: CASSLVWAGESDTQYF.

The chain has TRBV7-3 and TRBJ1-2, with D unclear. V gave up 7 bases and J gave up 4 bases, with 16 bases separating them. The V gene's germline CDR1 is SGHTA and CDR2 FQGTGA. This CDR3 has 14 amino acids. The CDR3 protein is CASTQGPLVYGYTF. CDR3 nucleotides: TGTGCCAGCACCCAAGGGCCCCTAGTCTATGGCTACACCTTC.